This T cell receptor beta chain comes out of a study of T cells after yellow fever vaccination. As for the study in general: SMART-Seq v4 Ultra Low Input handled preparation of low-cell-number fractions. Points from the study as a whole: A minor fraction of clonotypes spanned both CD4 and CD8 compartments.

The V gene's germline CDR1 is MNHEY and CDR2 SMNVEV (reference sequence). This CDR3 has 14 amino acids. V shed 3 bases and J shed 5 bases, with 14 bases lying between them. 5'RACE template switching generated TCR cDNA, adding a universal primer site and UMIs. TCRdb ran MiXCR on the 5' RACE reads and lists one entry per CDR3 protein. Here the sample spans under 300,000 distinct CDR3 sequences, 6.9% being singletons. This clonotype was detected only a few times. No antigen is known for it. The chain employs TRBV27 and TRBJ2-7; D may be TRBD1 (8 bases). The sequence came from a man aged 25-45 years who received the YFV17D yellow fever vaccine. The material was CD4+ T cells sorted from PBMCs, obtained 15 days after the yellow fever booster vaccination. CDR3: CASSFDRGGDEQYF. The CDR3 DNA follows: TGTGCCAGCAGTTTCGACAGGGGAGGGGACGAGCAGTACTTC.